This is a list of T cell receptor beta chains from one sample in a study of blood T cell repertoires in COVID-19. Generated by immunoSEQ multiplex PCR, the TCRdb table keeps only in-frame clones and is missing some. The sample carries 200,000 to 250,000 clones, more than 80% recorded once. The source material was PBMCs or T cells enriched from blood (not recorded which). The receptors originated from a middle-aged man who had recovered from COVID-19. Both conserved end residues are part of each CDR3. The order of the fields is D gene, V gene, J gene, clone size, CDR3 protein, CDR3 DNA. D genes are given only for firm matches. Some rows mark clone size as missing; the rest say once, few, many or name a class of expanded clone.

TRBD1,TRBV29-1,TRBJ2-3,-,CSVHRGGDTQYF,TGCAGCGTCCACAGGGGCGGGGATACGCAGTATTTT
TRBD2,TRBV18,TRBJ2-5,-,CASSPQTSNLETQYF,TGTGCCAGCTCACCACAGACTAGCAATTTGGAGACCCAGTACTTC
TRBD1,TRBV7-8,TRBJ2-5,-,CASRVEGGGKETQYF,TGTGCCAGCAGGGTGGAAGGGGGCGGCAAAGAGACCCAGTACTTC
-,TRBV6-1,TRBJ1-3,-,CASSGGPGYSGNTIYF,TGTGCCAGCAGTGGTGGTCCAGGGTACTCTGGAAACACCATATATTTT
TRBD1,TRBV5-1,TRBJ1-2,-,CASSPYTGEGGGYTF,TGCGCCAGCAGCCCGTACACAGGGGAAGGAGGGGGCTACACCTTC
-,TRBV6-5,TRBJ1-1,-,CASSLPVNTEAFF,TGTGCCAGCAGTTTGCCAGTGAACACTGAAGCTTTCTTT
TRBD1,TRBV29-1,TRBJ1-1,-,CSVTEGGVLATEAFF,TGCAGCGTGACGGAAGGGGGCGTCTTGGCCACTGAAGCTTTCTTT
TRBD1,TRBV7-9,TRBJ1-2,-,CASNQLTGPYGYTF,TGTGCCAGCAACCAGTTGACAGGGCCCTATGGCTACACCTTC
TRBD1,TRBV9,TRBJ1-1,-,CASSGTGQSTEAFF,TGTGCCAGCAGCGGGACGGGACAGTCCACTGAAGCTTTCTTT
TRBD2,TRBV28,TRBJ2-1,-,CASLPTGLAGVGDEQFF,TGTGCCAGCTTACCAACGGGACTAGCGGGGGTTGGGGATGAGCAGTTCTTC
-,TRBV3-1/TRBV3-2,TRBJ1-2,once,CASSQGRGSGRYGYTF,TGTGCCAGCAGCCAAGGTCGAGGCAGCGGTCGCTATGGCTACACCTTC
-,TRBV30,TRBJ1-2,-,CAWQNGDNRPLGYTF,TGTGCCTGGCAGAACGGGGACAATCGGCCGCTTGGCTACACCTTC
TRBD1,TRBV5-1,TRBJ2-1,-,CASSLLGTDNNEQFF,TGCGCCAGCAGCTTATTAGGGACAGACAACAATGAGCAGTTCTTC
TRBD2,TRBV7-2,TRBJ2-5,once,CASSFSNSGMGETQYF,TGTGCCAGCAGCTTCTCGAATAGCGGGATGGGGGAGACCCAGTACTTC
TRBD1,TRBV11-2,TRBJ2-7,-,CASSYDRVYEQYF,TGTGCCAGCAGCTACGACAGGGTCTACGAGCAGTACTTC
TRBD1,TRBV19,TRBJ1-1,few,CASRDRGRQAFF,TGTGCCAGCAGGGACAGGGGCCGCCAAGCTTTCTTT
-,TRBV12-5,TRBJ2-7,-,CASGLAGYEQYF,TGTGCTAGTGGTTTGGCCGGCTACGAGCAGTACTTC
-,TRBV3-1/TRBV3-2,TRBJ1-1,few,CASSPHGNANTEAFF,TGTGCCAGCAGCCCACACGGGAACGCGAACACTGAAGCTTTCTTT
-,TRBV7-9,TRBJ1-2,-,CASSQTDNYGYTF,TGTGCCAGCAGCCAAACAGATAACTATGGCTACACCTTC
TRBD2,TRBV3-1/TRBV3-2,TRBJ2-1,-,CASSLTSGLSSYNEQFF,TGTGCCAGCAGCCTAACTAGCGGCCTGAGCTCCTACAATGAGCAGTTCTTC
TRBD1,TRBV4-2,TRBJ2-3,-,CASSQEGQGARYTQYF,TGTGCCAGCAGCCAAGAGGGACAGGGGGCGAGGTATACGCAGTATTTT
-,TRBV18,TRBJ1-2,-,CASSPLEGAHGYTF,TGTGCCAGCTCACCCCTTGAAGGGGCGCATGGCTACACCTTC
-,TRBV18,TRBJ1-2,-,CASSSGQPSNYGYTF,TGTGCCAGCTCATCCGGACAACCTAGTAACTATGGCTACACCTTC
-,TRBV29-1,TRBJ1-5,-,CSVGGGWNQPQHF,TGCAGCGTTGGGGGAGGGTGGAATCAGCCCCAGCATTTT
TRBD1,TRBV11-2,TRBJ2-5,-,CASSLVGTGVWETQYF,TGTGCCAGCAGCTTAGTTGGGACAGGTGTATGGGAGACCCAGTACTTC
-,TRBV11-2,TRBJ1-4,-,CASSPSVSVPNEKLFF,TGTGCCAGCAGCCCCTCTGTTTCAGTCCCTAATGAAAAACTGTTTTTT
-,TRBV30,TRBJ2-2,-,CAADKETNTGELFF,TGTGCTGCGGATAAGGAGACCAACACCGGGGAGCTGTTTTTT
-,TRBV18,TRBJ1-5,-,CASSLAEGDNQPQHF,TGTGCCAGCTCACTCGCCGAGGGGGACAATCAGCCCCAGCATTTT
TRBD1,TRBV12-3/TRBV12-4,TRBJ1-1,few,CASSLDRAARAFF,TGTGCCAGCAGTCTGGACAGGGCCGCCCGAGCTTTCTTT
-,TRBV28,TRBJ2-5,-,CASSSGQFKETQYF,TGTGCCAGCAGTTCCGGACAGTTTAAAGAGACCCAGTACTTC
TRBD1,TRBV30,TRBJ1-2,few,CAGGRGQLYGYTF,TGTGCCGGCGGGAGGGGACAGCTCTATGGCTACACCTTC
TRBD2,TRBV7-9,TRBJ2-1,-,CASSPGLAEYNEQFF,TGTGCCAGCAGCCCGGGACTAGCGGAATACAATGAGCAGTTCTTC
TRBD1,TRBV18,TRBJ1-6,-,CASSPQGYNSPLHF,TGTGCCAGCTCCCCACAGGGGTATAATTCACCCCTCCACTTT
-,TRBV7-2,TRBJ1-5,-,CASSSGTHNQPQHF,TGTGCCAGCAGCTCCGGGACACACAATCAGCCCCAGCATTTT
-,TRBV30,TRBJ1-2,-,CAWSVGAEGYTF,TGTGCCTGGAGTGTGGGGGCAGAAGGCTACACCTTC
TRBD1,TRBV4-1,TRBJ2-3,-,CASSRAPTGTGSTDTQYF,TGCGCCAGCAGCCGAGCGCCAACCGGGACAGGGAGCACAGATACGCAGTATTTT
-,TRBV4-1,TRBJ1-2,-,CASSRGVVGANYGYTF,TGCGCCAGCAGTCGCGGAGTTGTGGGAGCTAACTATGGCTACACCTTC
TRBD2,TRBV7-6,TRBJ2-3,many,CASSLSGGRDTQYF,TGTGCCAGCAGCTTGAGCGGGGGTAGAGATACGCAGTATTTT
-,TRBV2,TRBJ2-7,-,CASSRDSSSYEQYF,TGTGCCAGCAGTCGGGACTCCAGCTCCTACGAGCAGTACTTC
TRBD2,TRBV2,TRBJ2-1,once,CASSETSGGAGKFF,TGTGCCAGCAGTGAGACTAGCGGGGGGGCGGGAAAGTTCTTC
TRBD1,TRBV19,TRBJ1-5,-,CASRDRVFNQPQHF,TGTGCCAGTAGAGACAGGGTTTTCAATCAGCCCCAGCATTTT
-,TRBV7-9,TRBJ2-5,-,CASSLVGGYQETQYF,TGTGCCAGCAGCTTAGTGGGGGGATACCAAGAGACCCAGTACTTC